A selection of T cell receptor beta chains follows, all from one sample in a study of CD4 T cell repertoires in COVID-19. Using immunoSEQ multiplex PCR, the repertoire was profiled, and TCRdb retains in-frame clones only, with some absent. The repertoire holds approximately 24,000 clones, with over 90% as singletons. The sample here was circulating follicular helper CD4+ T cells (cTfh) from blood, taken before the COVID-19 pandemic. These receptor sequences come from a human donor who had COVID-19. The CDR3 runs from the conserved cysteine through the conserved F or W. A D gene is named only where the DNA matches it firmly. Clone sizes are given selectively: once, few, many, or a class where the clone is expanded.

CDR3aa | CDR3nt | d_gene | j_gene | abundance | v_gene
CASSLQQGQEGYTF | TGTGCCAGCAGCTTACAGCAGGGGCAAGAAGGCTACACCTTC | NA | TRBJ1-2 | NA | TRBV7-3
CASSLTGGTGTEAFF | TGTGCCAGCAGCCTAACGGGCGGGACAGGCACTGAAGCTTTCTTT | TRBD1 | TRBJ1-1 | NA | TRBV11-2
CASSSQGSQPQHF | TGTGCCAGCAGTTCCCAAGGGAGTCAGCCCCAGCATTTT | NA | TRBJ1-5 | NA | TRBV6-1
CASSEALLNPGNTIYF | TGTGCCAGCAGTGAAGCGCTCCTAAACCCAGGAAACACCATATATTTT | NA | TRBJ1-3 | few | TRBV6-1
CASHQAPRSYEQYF | TGTGCCAGCCACCAAGCTCCCCGCTCCTACGAGCAGTACTTC | NA | TRBJ2-7 | NA | TRBV28
CASTSGGVGYGYTF | TGTGCCAGCACCTCTGGGGGGGTGGGCTATGGCTACACCTTC | NA | TRBJ1-2 | few | TRBV6-1
CASSRTSGSYNEQFF | TGCGCCAGCAGCCGGACTAGCGGTTCCTACAATGAGCAGTTCTTC | TRBD2 | TRBJ2-1 | once | TRBV10-1
CAISESGGDYNEQFF | TGTGCCATCAGTGAGTCGGGGGGAGATTACAATGAGCAGTTCTTC | NA | TRBJ2-1 | NA | TRBV10-3
CASSLYQDNQPQHF | TGCGCCAGCAGCCTATATCAGGACAATCAGCCCCAGCATTTT | NA | TRBJ1-5 | NA | TRBV5-1
CASSPWDSLYEQYF | TGCGCCAGCAGTCCTTGGGACAGCCTCTACGAGCAGTACTTC | TRBD1 | TRBJ2-7 | NA | TRBV23-1
CASSRGEASSYEQYF | TGCGCCAGCAGCCGGGGCGAAGCGAGCTCCTACGAGCAGTACTTC | NA | TRBJ2-7 | NA | TRBV4-1
CASRQGGGNYGYTF | TGTGCCAGCAGGCAGGGAGGAGGAAACTATGGCTACACCTTC | NA | TRBJ1-2 | NA | TRBV25-1
CASSPLTLAGPETQYF | TGTGCCAGCAGTCCACTAACGTTAGCGGGACCAGAGACCCAGTACTTC | TRBD2 | TRBJ2-5 | once | TRBV28
CASLRGTGGAQPQHF | TGTGCCAGCCTCCGAGGAACAGGGGGCGCGCAGCCCCAGCATTTT | TRBD1 | TRBJ1-5 | NA | TRBV28
CASRIKQGYNEKLFF | TGTGCCAGTAGAATCAAGCAGGGGTACAATGAAAAACTGTTTTTT | NA | TRBJ1-4 | NA | TRBV19
CASSRLAGDNEQFF | TGTGCCAGCAGTCGACTAGCGGGAGACAATGAGCAGTTCTTC | TRBD2 | TRBJ2-1 | NA | TRBV6-4
CASSLVGSSSYEQYF | TGTGCCAGCAGCTTGGTGGGTAGCTCCTCCTACGAGCAGTACTTC | NA | TRBJ2-7 | NA | TRBV5-4
CATQRGGGNTEAFF | TGTGCCACGCAGAGGGGAGGCGGGAACACTGAAGCTTTCTTT | NA | TRBJ1-1 | NA | TRBV10-3
CASSPDRVLLDF | TGTGCCAGCAGTCCCGACAGGGTCTTGCTAGACTTC | TRBD1 | TRBJ2-5 | NA | TRBV6-1
CASSFKQGADTQYF | TGTGCCAGCTCCTTCAAACAGGGGGCAGATACGCAGTATTTT | TRBD1 | TRBJ2-3 | NA | TRBV18
CASSLGDRGTDTQYF | TGCGCCAGCAGCTTGGGGGACAGGGGCACAGATACGCAGTATTTT | TRBD1 | TRBJ2-3 | NA | TRBV5-1
CASSVGTAQETQYF | TGTGCCAGCAGCGTCGGGACAGCTCAAGAGACCCAGTACTTC | TRBD1 | TRBJ2-5 | NA | TRBV9
CASSGQGVTDTQYF | TGTGCTAGTTCCGGACAGGGGGTCACAGATACGCAGTATTTT | TRBD1 | TRBJ2-3 | NA | TRBV12-5
CSVAGGPRWAFF | TGCAGCGTTGCCGGAGGACCGAGATGGGCTTTCTTT | NA | TRBJ1-1 | NA | TRBV29-1
CAWSRGVREQFF | TGTGCCTGGAGTCGAGGTGTCCGGGAGCAGTTCTTC | NA | TRBJ2-1 | NA | TRBV30
CAISESKGVDEKLFF | TGTGCCATCAGTGAGTCGAAGGGGGTGGATGAAAAACTGTTTTTT | NA | TRBJ1-4 | NA | TRBV10-3
CASSYGRDRATNTQYF | TGTGCCAGCAGTTACGGAAGGGACAGGGCCACAAATACGCAGTATTTT | TRBD1 | TRBJ2-3 | NA | TRBV6-6
CASSEQGASIYGYTF | TGTGCCAGCAGTGAACAGGGGGCATCAATCTATGGCTACACCTTC | TRBD1 | TRBJ1-2 | NA | TRBV6-1
CASSPDRGNGGELFF | TGCGCCAGCAGCCCGGACAGGGGGAATGGCGGGGAGCTGTTTTTT | TRBD1 | TRBJ2-2 | NA | TRBV5-1
CASSLTYNQPQHF | TGTGCCAGCAGTTTAACCTACAATCAGCCCCAGCATTTT | NA | TRBJ1-5 | once | TRBV27
CSVTRTAFYGYTF | TGCAGCGTTACCCGGACAGCCTTCTATGGCTACACCTTC | NA | TRBJ1-2 | NA | TRBV29-1
CASSLRQGFGNTEAFF | TGTGCCAGCAGTTTAAGGCAGGGGTTTGGGAACACTGAAGCTTTCTTT | NA | TRBJ1-1 | NA | TRBV27
CAISEGDGVLEQYF | TGTGCCATCAGTGAGGGAGACGGGGTCCTCGAGCAGTACTTC | NA | TRBJ2-7 | NA | TRBV10-3
CASSQDTWYNQPQHF | TGTGCCAGCAGCCAAGACACGTGGTACAATCAGCCCCAGCATTTT | NA | TRBJ1-5 | NA | TRBV6-6
CASSLGGLEAFF | TGTGCCAGCAGTTTAGGGGGACTTGAAGCTTTCTTT | NA | TRBJ1-1 | NA | TRBV28
CASSPGGVAGVLGNEQFF | TGTGCCAGCAGCCCCGGTGGGGTAGCGGGGGTCTTAGGGAATGAGCAGTTCTTC | TRBD2 | TRBJ2-1 | NA | TRBV7-2
CASSVALQASEQYF | TGTGCCAGCAGCGTAGCTCTACAGGCGTCCGAGCAGTACTTC | NA | TRBJ2-7 | NA | TRBV9
CASSYTGTGNSPLHF | TGTGCCAGCAGTTACACCGGGACAGGGAATTCACCCCTCCACTTT | TRBD1 | TRBJ1-6 | NA | TRBV6-5
CSAMGAEEQYF | TGCAGCGCGATGGGGGCGGAGGAGCAGTACTTC | NA | TRBJ2-7 | few | TRBV29-1
CASSIRTGSDTQYF | TGTGCCAGTAGTATACGGACAGGGTCAGATACGCAGTATTTT | TRBD1 | TRBJ2-3 | NA | TRBV19
CASSVSGDTGELFF | TGCGCCAGCAGTGTATCGGGGGACACCGGGGAGCTGTTTTTT | NA | TRBJ2-2 | NA | TRBV10-2
CASSPMTDSYEQYF | TGTGCCAGCTCACCCATGACAGACTCCTACGAGCAGTACTTC | NA | TRBJ2-7 | NA | TRBV18
CTSSNRQGGSGELFF | TGCACCAGCAGCAACCGACAGGGAGGTTCCGGGGAGCTGTTTTTT | NA | TRBJ2-2 | few | TRBV1
CAISESTLGGTEAFF | TGTGCCATCAGTGAGTCGACTCTGGGGGGCACTGAAGCTTTCTTT | NA | TRBJ1-1 | NA | TRBV10-3
CASSQGYTGGDEQFF | TGCGCCAGCAGCCAAGGGTACACAGGGGGCGATGAGCAGTTCTTC | TRBD1 | TRBJ2-1 | few | TRBV4-1
CSVGWGQGANEQYF | TGCAGCGTGGGGTGGGGACAGGGGGCAAACGAGCAGTACTTC | TRBD1 | TRBJ2-7 | NA | TRBV29-1
CASQGLGTGGNEQYF | TGTGCCAGCCAGGGGTTAGGGACAGGGGGGAACGAGCAGTACTTC | TRBD1 | TRBJ2-7 | NA | TRBV6-1
CASSIQNTEAFF | TGTGCCAGTAGTATCCAAAACACTGAAGCTTTCTTT | NA | TRBJ1-1 | NA | TRBV19
CASSVNRDSEAFF | TGTGCCAGTAGTGTAAACCGGGACAGTGAAGCTTTCTTT | TRBD1 | TRBJ1-1 | NA | TRBV19
CASLGATLSTDTQYF | TGTGCCTCCCTTGGGGCGACGCTAAGCACAGATACGCAGTATTTT | NA | TRBJ2-3 | NA | TRBV2
CATREAAKAFF | TGTGCCACTCGTGAGGCAGCTAAAGCTTTCTTT | NA | TRBJ1-1 | NA | TRBV19
CASSSGGAANMGEQYF | TGTGCCAGCAGCTCGGGCGGGGCTGCAAATATGGGCGAGCAGTACTTC | NA | TRBJ2-7 | NA | TRBV28
CASSLAGGGNQPQHF | TGTGCCAGCAGCTTGGCGGGTGGAGGGAACCAGCCCCAGCATTTT | NA | TRBJ1-5 | NA | TRBV5-5
CASSGTGSYEQYF | TGCGCCAGCAGTGGGACAGGGTCTTACGAGCAGTACTTC | TRBD1 | TRBJ2-7 | NA | TRBV10-2
CSVAGGLAETQYF | TGCAGCGTTGCGGGGGGATTGGCAGAGACCCAGTACTTC | TRBD2 | TRBJ2-5 | NA | TRBV29-1
CASSPESPGFYGYTF | TGCGCCAGCAGCCCCGAGTCTCCAGGGTTCTATGGCTACACCTTC | NA | TRBJ1-2 | NA | TRBV5-1
CASSFDRAPYGYTF | TGTGCCAGCAGCTTCGACAGGGCCCCCTATGGCTACACCTTC | TRBD1 | TRBJ1-2 | NA | TRBV5-6
CSGGNTGELFF | TGCAGTGGCGGAAACACCGGGGAGCTGTTTTTT | NA | TRBJ2-2 | NA | TRBV20-1
CASRGGQENEKLFF | TGTGCCAGTAGGGGGGGACAGGAGAATGAAAAACTGTTTTTT | TRBD1 | TRBJ1-4 | NA | TRBV19